Below are 2 T cell receptor beta chains sequenced from a single sample in a study of regulatory T cells in long-lasting Graves disease. With iRepertoire HTBI primers and Arm-PCR of CDR3 regions, TCR beta libraries were built. Each CDR3 protein is one row after TCRdb ran MiXCR on the multiplex PCR reads. The table has 600,000 to 650,000 distinct CDR3 sequences, about 15% seen once. Time point indicated: newly diagnosed GD, antithyroid drugs for less than 3 months. PBMC-extracted RNA yielded the TCR library. These data were also reused for a study on T cells in Graves' hyperthyroidism and ophthalmopathy.

The material sequenced was peripheral blood mononuclear cells (PBMCs), taken at new diagnosis, from a patient treated with antithyroid drugs. Source of these receptors: a woman between 25 and 40 years old with Graves disease.

V is TRBV6-2 or TRBV6-3 and J is TRBJ2-7, with D perhaps TRBD2 (6 bases). Germline-derived CDR1 and CDR2 are MNHEY and SVGEGT. Trimming took off 5 bases at V and 11 bases at J, with 25 bases between the two ends. The CDR3 extends over 15 amino acids. This chain's CDR3 is CASSEMEEGNYAKYF. CDR3 DNA sequence: TGTGCCAGCAGTGAAATGGAGGAGGGGAACTACGCTAAGTACTTC.

Ten or more counts support this clonotype. CDR3 amino acids: CATSGSSGPEQYF. The CDR3 DNA reads TGTGCCACCAGTGGGTCTAGCGGGCCAGAGCAGTACTTC. This chain links TRBV24-1 with TRBJ2-7; 8 bases fit TRBD2. Germline-derived CDR1 and CDR2 are KGHDR and SFDVKD. Losses at the gene ends were 5 bases for V and 7 bases for J; bases not matched to a gene: 6. The CDR3 contains 13 residues.